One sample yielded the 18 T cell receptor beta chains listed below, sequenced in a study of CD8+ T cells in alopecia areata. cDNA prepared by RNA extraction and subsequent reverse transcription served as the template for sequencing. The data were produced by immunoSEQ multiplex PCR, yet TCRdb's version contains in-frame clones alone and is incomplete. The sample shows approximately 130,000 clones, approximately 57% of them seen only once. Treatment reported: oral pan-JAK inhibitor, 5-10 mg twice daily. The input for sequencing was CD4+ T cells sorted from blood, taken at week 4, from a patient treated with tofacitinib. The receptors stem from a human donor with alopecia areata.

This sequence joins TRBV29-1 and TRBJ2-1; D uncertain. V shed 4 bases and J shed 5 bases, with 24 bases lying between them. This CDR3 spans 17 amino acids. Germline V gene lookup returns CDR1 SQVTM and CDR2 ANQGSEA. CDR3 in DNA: TGCAGCGTTGTCCACCGGGCATCAGCCGGGCCCCACAATGAGCAGTTCTTC. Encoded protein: CSVVHRASAGPHNEQFF.

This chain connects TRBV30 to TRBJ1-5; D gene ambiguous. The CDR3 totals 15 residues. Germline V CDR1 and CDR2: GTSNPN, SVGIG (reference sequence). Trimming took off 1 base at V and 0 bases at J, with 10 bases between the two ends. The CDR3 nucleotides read TGTGCCTGGAGTGGACGGGGTGGTAGCAATCAGCCCCAGCATTTT. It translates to CAWSGRGGSNQPQHF.

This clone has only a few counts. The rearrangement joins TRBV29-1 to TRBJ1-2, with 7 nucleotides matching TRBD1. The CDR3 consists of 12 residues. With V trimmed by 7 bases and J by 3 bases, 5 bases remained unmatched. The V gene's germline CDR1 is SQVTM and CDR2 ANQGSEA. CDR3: CSAATGYYGYTF. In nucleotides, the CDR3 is TGCAGCGCCGCGACAGGGTACTATGGCTACACCTTC. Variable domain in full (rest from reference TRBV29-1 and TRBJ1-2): SAVISQKPSRDICQRGTSLTIQCQVDSQVTMMFWYRQQPGQSLTLIATANQGSEATYESGFVIDKFPISRPNLTFSTLTVSNMSPEDSSIYLCSAATGYYGYTFGSGTRLTVV.

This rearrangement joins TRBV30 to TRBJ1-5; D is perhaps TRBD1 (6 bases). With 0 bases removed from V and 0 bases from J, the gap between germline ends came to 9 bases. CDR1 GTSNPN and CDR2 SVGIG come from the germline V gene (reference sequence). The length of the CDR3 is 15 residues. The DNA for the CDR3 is TGTGCCTGGAGTGTACGGGGGGCTAGCAATCAGCCCCAGCATTTT. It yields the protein CAWSVRGASNQPQHF.

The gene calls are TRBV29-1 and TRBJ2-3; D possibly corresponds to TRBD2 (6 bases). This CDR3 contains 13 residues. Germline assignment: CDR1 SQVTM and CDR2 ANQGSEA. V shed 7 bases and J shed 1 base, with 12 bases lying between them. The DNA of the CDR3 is TGCAGCGCTGGTCGGAGGGGCACAGATACGCAGTATTTT. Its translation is CSAGRRGTDTQYF.

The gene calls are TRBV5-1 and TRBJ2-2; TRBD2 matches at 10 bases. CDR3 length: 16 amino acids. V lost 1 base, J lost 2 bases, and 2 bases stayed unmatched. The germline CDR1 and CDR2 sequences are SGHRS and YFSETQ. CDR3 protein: CASSLLLAGNTGELFF. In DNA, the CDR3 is TGCGCCAGCAGCTTGTTACTAGCGGGAAACACCGGGGAGCTGTTTTTT.

The CDR3: CAISESQATQYF. The CDR3 coding sequence is TGTGCCATCAGTGAGTCGCAGGCTACGCAGTATTTT. The chain carries TRBV10-3 and TRBJ2-3; no definite D call. V lost 0 bases and J 8 bases, leaving 6 bases between the germline ends. The germline V gene encodes CDR1 ENHRY and CDR2 SYGVKD. CDR3 length: 12 amino acids.

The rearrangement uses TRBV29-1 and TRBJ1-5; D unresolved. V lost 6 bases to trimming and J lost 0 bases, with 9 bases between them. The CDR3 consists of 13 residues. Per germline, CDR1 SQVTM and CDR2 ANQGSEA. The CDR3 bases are TGCAGCGTCAAGGAAAATAGCAATCAGCCCCAGCATTTT. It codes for CSVKENSNQPQHF.

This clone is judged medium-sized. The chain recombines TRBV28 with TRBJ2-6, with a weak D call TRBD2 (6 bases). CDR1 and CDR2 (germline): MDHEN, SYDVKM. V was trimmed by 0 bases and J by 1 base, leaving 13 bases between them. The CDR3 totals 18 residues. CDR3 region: CASSLWAGTESGANVLTF. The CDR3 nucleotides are TGTGCCAGCAGTTTATGGGCGGGGACGGAGTCTGGGGCCAACGTCCTGACTTTC.

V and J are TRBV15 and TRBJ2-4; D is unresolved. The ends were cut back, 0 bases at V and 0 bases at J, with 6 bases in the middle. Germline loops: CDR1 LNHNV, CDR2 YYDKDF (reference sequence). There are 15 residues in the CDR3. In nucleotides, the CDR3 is TGTGCCACCAGCAGAGAGAGGCTAGCCAAAAACATTCAGTACTTC. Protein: CATSRERLAKNIQYF.

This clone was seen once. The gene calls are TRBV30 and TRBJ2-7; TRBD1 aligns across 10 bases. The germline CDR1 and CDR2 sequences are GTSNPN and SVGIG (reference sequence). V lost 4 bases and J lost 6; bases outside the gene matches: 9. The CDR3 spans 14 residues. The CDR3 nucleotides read TGTGCCTGGATTAGGACAGGGGGATATGGCGAGCAGTACTTC. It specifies CAWIRTGGYGEQYF.

The CDR3 DNA is TGCAGCGGAGGACAGGAGAGCACAGATACGCAGTATTTT. Its protein product is CSGGQESTDTQYF. The rearrangement joins TRBV29-1 to TRBJ2-3; 7 bases align to TRBD1. V lost 7 bases to trimming and J lost 0 bases; unmatched junction nucleotides: 4. CDR1 is SQVTM and CDR2 is ANQGSEA in the germline V gene. CDR3 length: 13 amino acids.

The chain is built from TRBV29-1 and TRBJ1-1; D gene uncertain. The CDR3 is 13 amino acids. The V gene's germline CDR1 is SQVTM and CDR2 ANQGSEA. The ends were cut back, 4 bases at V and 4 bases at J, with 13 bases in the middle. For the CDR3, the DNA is TGCAGCGTTGTGGTGGGTATTGTCACTGAAGCTTTCTTT. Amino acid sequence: CSVVVGIVTEAFF.

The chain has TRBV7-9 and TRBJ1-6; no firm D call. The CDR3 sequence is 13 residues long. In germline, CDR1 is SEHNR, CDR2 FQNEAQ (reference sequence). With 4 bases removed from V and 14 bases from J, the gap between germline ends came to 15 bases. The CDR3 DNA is TGTGCCAGCAGCTCTCCTGACGGCCGGGCCCTCCACTTT. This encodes CASSSPDGRALHF.

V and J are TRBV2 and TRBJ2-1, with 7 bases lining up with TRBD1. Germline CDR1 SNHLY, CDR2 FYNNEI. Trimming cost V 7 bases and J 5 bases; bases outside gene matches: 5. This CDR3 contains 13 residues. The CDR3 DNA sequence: TGTGCCAGCAAACCGGACAGGAACAATGAGCAGTTCTTC. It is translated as CASKPDRNNEQFF. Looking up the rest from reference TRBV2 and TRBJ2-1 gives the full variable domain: EPEVTQTPSHQVTQMGQEVILRCVPISNHLYFYWYRQILGQKVEFLVSFYNNEISEKSEIFDDQFSVERPDGSNFTLKIRSTKLEDSAMYFCASKPDRNNEQFFGPGTRLTVL.

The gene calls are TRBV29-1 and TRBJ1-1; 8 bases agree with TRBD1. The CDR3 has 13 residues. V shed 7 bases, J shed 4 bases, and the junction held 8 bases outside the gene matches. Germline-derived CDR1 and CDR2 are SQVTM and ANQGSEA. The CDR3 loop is CSAGQGLGTEAFF. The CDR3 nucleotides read TGCAGCGCCGGACAGGGACTGGGCACTGAAGCTTTCTTT.

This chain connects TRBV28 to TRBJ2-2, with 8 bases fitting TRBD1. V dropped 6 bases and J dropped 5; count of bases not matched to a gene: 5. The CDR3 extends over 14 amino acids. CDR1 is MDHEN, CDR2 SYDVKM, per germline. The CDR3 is CASRRTGSTGELFF. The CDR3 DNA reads TGTGCCAGCAGGAGGACAGGGTCGACCGGGGAGCTGTTTTTT.

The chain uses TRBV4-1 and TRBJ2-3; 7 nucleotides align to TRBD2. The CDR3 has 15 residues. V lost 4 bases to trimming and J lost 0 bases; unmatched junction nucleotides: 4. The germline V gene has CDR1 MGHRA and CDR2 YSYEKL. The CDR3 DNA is TGCGCCAGCAGCCCGTTAGCGGGTAGCACAGATACGCAGTATTTT. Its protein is CASSPLAGSTDTQYF.